These T cell receptor beta chains were read from a single sample in a study of blood T cells in healthy people across ages. Using its own MiXCR run on the 5' RACE reads, TCRdb lists one record per CDR3 protein. This table has 1.5 million to 2 million distinct CDR3 sequences, around half appearing once. The sequenced sample was blood. These receptors were obtained from a woman in her thirties or forties in good health. The CDR3 runs from the conserved cysteine through the conserved F or W. D genes are given only for firm matches. The size field is filled for only some rows; it gives once, few, many or a size class.

D gene	J gene	clone size	V gene	CDR3 DNA	CDR3 protein
TRBD2	TRBJ2-5	NA	TRBV6-2/TRBV6-3	TGTGCCAGCAAAGAAGCGGGGGCCCAACAAGAGACCCAGTACTTC	CASKEAGAQQETQYF
NA	TRBJ2-3	NA	TRBV10-3	TGTGCCATCAGGGAGTGGGCAGATACGCAGTATTTT	CAIREWADTQYF
TRBD2	TRBJ2-1	NA	TRBV18	TGTGCCAGCTCCCGGATCGGGGACTACCCAGTGTACAATGAGCAGTTCTTC	CASSRIGDYPVYNEQFF
TRBD2	TRBJ2-3	few	TRBV6-5	TGTGCCAGCACCAGAACTCAGCGGGGTGGAGGGGATACGCAGTATTTT	CASTRTQRGGGDTQYF
NA	TRBJ2-1	few	TRBV7-9	TGTGCCAGCAGCTTTCGTGAGGGGCAACCCGACAATGAGCAGTTCTTC	CASSFREGQPDNEQFF
NA	TRBJ1-2	NA	TRBV6-2/TRBV6-3	TGTGCCAGCCGACAGGAGCGGTTTACCTATGGCTACACCTTC	CASRQERFTYGYTF
TRBD1	TRBJ1-5	NA	TRBV20-1	TGCAGTGCTAGAGGGGACAGGGGGCAGCCCCAGCATTTT	CSARGDRGQPQHF
NA	TRBJ2-7	NA	TRBV4-2	TGTGCCAGCAGCCAGGTTACGACAGACAAGTCCTACGAGCAGTACTTC	CASSQVTTDKSYEQYF
NA	TRBJ2-4	few	TRBV6-5	TGTGCCAGCCGAGGGGGTATTAGCAAAAACATTCAGTACTTC	CASRGGISKNIQYF
NA	TRBJ2-7	few	TRBV21-1	TGTGCCAGCAGCAAAGCGCAGTTTGACGCTTACTCCTACGAGCAGTACTTC	CASSKAQFDAYSYEQYF
NA	TRBJ1-2	NA	TRBV20-1	TGCAGTGCTGGCCCCCCGGGAGCCAACTATGGCTACACCTTC	CSAGPPGANYGYTF
TRBD2	TRBJ2-1	few	TRBV29-1	TGCAGCGTTGACCGGGGAGGGATTTACAATGAGCAGTTCTTC	CSVDRGGIYNEQFF
NA	TRBJ2-7	NA	TRBV7-2	TGTGCCAGCAGCTTAGAGGCGGCGGGCTCCTACGAGCAGTACTTC	CASSLEAAGSYEQYF